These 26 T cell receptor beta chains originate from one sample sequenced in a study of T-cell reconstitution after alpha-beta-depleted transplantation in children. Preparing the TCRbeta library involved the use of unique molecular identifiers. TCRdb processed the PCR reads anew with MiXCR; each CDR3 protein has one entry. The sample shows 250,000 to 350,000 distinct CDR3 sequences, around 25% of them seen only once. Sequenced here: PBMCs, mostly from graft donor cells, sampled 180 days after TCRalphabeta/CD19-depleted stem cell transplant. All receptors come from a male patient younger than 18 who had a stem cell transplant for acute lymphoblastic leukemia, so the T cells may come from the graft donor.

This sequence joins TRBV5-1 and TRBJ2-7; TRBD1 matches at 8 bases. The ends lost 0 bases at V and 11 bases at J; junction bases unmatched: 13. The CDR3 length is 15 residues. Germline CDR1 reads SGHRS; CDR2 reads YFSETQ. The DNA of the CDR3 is TGCGCCAGCAGCTTGGCTGGGACAGGAGGTTTTTTAAAGTACTTC. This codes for CASSLAGTGGFLKYF.

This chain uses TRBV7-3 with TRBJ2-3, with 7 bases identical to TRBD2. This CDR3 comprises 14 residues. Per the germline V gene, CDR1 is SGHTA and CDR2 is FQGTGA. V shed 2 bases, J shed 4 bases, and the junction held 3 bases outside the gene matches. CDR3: CASSLALASDTQYF. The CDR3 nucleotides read TGTGCCAGCAGCTTAGCACTAGCGTCAGATACGCAGTATTTT.

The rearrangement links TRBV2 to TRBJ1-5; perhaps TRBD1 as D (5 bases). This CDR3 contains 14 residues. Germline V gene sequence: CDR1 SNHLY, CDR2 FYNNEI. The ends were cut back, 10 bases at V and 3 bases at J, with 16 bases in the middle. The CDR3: CATSGRTNNQPQHF. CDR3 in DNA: TGTGCCACATCGGGGCGGACTAACAATCAGCCCCAGCATTTT.

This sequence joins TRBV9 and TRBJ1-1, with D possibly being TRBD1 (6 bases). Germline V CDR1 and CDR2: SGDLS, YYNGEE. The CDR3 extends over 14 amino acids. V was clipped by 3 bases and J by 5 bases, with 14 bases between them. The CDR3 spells CASSAGGLETEAFF. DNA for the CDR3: TGTGCCAGCAGCGCCGGGGGGCTTGAGACTGAAGCTTTCTTT. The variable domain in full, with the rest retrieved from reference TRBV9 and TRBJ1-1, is DSGVTQTPKHLITATGQRVTLRCSPRSGDLSVYWYQQSLDQGLQFLIQYYNGEERAKGNILERFSAQQFPDLHSELNLSSLELGDSALYFCASSAGGLETEAFFGQGTRLTVV.

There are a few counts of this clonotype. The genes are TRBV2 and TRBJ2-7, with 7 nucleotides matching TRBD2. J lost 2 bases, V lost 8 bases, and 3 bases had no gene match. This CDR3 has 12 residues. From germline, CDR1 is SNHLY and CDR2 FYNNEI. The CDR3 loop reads CASFGTTYEQYF. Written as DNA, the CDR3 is TGTGCCAGCTTTGGGACTACCTACGAGCAGTACTTC.

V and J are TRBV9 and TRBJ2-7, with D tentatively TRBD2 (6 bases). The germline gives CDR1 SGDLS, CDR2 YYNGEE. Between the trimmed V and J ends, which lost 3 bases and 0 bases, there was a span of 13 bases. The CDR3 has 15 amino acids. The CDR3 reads CASSAPGTPSYEQYF. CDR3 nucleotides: TGTGCCAGCAGCGCACCAGGGACTCCCTCCTACGAGCAGTACTTC.

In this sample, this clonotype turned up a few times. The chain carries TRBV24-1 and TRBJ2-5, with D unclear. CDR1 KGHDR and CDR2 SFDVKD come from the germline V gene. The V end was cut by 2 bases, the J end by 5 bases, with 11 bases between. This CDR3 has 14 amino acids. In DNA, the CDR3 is TGTGCCACCAGTGATTCCCCGGGCAGGGAGACCCAGTACTTC. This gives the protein CATSDSPGRETQYF.

CDR3 sequence: CASSFLPSGENTGELFF. The CDR3 bases are TGTGCCAGCAGTTTCCTCCCTAGCGGGGAGAACACCGGGGAGCTGTTTTTT. The rearrangement joins TRBV12-3 or TRBV12-4 to TRBJ2-2, with 9 bases aligning to TRBD2. Trimming removed 3 bases from V and 1 base from J; junction bases left unmatched: 6. CDR3 size: 17 residues.

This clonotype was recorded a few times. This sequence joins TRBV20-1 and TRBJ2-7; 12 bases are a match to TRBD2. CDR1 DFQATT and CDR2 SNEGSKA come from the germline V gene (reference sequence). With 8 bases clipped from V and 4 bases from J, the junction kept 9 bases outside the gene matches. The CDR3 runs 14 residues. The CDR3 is CSPRTSGTLYEQYF. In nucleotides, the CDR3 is TGCAGTCCCAGGACTAGCGGGACGTTATACGAGCAGTACTTC.

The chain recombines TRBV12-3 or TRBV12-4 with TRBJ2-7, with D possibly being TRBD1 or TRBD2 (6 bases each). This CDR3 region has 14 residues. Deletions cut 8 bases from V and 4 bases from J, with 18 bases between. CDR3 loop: CASGGHGGQYEQYF. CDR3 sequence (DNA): TGTGCCAGCGGGGGGCATGGGGGGCAGTACGAGCAGTACTTC.

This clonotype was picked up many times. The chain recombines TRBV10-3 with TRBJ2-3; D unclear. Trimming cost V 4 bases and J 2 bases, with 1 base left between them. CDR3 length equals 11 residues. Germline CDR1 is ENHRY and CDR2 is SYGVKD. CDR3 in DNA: TGTGCCATCAGTGTCACAGATACGCAGTATTTT. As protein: CAISVTDTQYF.

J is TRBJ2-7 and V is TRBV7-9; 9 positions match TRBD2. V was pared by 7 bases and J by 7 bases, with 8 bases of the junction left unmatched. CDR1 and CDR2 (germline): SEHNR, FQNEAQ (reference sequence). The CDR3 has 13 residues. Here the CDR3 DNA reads TGTGCCAGCACCGTAGCGGGAGCAGGAGAGCAGTACTTC. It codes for CASTVAGAGEQYF.

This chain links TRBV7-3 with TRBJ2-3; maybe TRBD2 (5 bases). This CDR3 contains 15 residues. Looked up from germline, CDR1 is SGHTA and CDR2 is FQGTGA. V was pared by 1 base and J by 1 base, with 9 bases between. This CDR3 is CASSLRESRTDTQYF. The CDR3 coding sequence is TGTGCCAGCAGCTTAAGGGAGTCCCGCACAGATACGCAGTATTTT.

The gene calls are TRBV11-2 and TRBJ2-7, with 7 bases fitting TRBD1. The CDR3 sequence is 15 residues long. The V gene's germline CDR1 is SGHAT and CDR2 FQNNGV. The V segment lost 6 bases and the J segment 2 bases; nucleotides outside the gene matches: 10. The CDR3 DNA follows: TGTGCCAGCAGATCGACAGGGCCTCGAACCTACGAGCAGTACTTC. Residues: CASRSTGPRTYEQYF.

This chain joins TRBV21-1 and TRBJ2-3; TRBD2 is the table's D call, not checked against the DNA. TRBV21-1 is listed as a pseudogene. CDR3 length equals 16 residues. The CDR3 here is CASSPRAGGSTDTQYF. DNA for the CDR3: TGTGCCAGCAGCCCCCGAGCGGGAGGCAGCACAGATACGCAGTATTTT.

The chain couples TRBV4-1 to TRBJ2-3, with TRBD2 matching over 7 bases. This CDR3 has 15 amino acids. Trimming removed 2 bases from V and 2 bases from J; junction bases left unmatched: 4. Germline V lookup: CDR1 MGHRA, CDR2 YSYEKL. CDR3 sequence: CASSQFLAVTDTQYF. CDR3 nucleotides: TGCGCCAGCAGCCAATTCCTAGCGGTCACAGATACGCAGTATTTT.

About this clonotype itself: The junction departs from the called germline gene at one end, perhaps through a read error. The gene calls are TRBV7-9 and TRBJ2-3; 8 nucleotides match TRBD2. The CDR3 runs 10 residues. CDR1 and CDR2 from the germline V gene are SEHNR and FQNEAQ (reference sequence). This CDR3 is CASSLGTSHF. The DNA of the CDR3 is TGTGCCAGCAGCTTAGGGACTAGCCATTTT.

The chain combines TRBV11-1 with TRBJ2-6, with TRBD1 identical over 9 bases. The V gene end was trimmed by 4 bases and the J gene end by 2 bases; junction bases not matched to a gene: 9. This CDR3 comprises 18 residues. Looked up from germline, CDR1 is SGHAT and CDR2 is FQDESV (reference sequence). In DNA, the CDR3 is TGTGCCAGCAGCTCCGAGGGACAGGGTGTTGCTGGGGCCAACGTCCTGACTTTC. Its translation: CASSSEGQGVAGANVLTF.

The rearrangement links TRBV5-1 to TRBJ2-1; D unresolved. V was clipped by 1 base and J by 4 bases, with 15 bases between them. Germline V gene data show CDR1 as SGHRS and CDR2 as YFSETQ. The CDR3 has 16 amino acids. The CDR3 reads CASSLRTVQGYNEQFF. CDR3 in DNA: TGCGCCAGCAGCTTGCGGACGGTACAAGGGTACAATGAGCAGTTCTTC.

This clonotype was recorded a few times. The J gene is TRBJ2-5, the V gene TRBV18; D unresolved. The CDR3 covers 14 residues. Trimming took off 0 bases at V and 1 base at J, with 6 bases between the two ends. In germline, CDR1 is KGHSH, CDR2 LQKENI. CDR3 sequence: CASSPPSPQETQYF. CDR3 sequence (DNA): TGTGCCAGCTCACCACCATCGCCCCAAGAGACCCAGTACTTC.

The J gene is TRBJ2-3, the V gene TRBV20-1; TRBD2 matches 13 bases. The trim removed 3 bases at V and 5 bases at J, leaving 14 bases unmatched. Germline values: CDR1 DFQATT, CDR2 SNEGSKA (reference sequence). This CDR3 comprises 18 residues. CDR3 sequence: CSASHRTSGSRWGDTQYF. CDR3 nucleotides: TGCAGTGCTAGTCATCGGACTAGCGGGAGTAGGTGGGGAGATACGCAGTATTTT.

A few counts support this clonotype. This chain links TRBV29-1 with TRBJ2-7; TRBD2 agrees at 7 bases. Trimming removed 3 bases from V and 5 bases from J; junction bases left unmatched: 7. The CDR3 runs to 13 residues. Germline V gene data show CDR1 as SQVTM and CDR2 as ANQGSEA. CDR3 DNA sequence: TGCAGCGTTGAGAGGTCCGGGAGGAACGAGCAGTACTTC. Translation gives CSVERSGRNEQYF.

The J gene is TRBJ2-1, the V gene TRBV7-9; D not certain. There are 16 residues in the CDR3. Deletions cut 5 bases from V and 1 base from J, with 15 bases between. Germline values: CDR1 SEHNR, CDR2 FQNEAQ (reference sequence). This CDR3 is CASSRPMERSYNEQFF. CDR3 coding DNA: TGTGCCAGCAGCCGCCCGATGGAGAGGTCCTACAATGAGCAGTTCTTC.

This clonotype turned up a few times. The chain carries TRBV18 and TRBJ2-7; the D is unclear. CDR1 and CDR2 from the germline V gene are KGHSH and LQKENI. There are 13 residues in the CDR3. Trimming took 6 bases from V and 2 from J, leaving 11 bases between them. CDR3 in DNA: TGTGCCAGCTCGTATTACAGTGCCTACGAGCAGTACTTC. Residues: CASSYYSAYEQYF.

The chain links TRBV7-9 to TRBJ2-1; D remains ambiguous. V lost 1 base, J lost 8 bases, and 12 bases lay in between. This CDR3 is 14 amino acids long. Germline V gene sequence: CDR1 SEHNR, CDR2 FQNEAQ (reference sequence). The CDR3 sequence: CASSLVTSGDEQFF. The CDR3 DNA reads TGTGCCAGCAGCTTAGTGACGTCTGGGGATGAGCAGTTCTTC.

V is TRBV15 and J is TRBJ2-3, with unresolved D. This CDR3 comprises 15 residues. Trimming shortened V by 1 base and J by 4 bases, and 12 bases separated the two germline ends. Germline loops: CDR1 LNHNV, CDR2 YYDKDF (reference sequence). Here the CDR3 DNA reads TGTGCCACCAGCAGAGCCGGCGGAGTTGCAGATACGCAGTATTTT. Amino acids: CATSRAGGVADTQYF. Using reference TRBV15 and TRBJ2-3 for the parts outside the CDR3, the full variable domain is DAMVIQNPRYQVTQFGKPVTLSCSQTLNHNVMYWYQQKSSQAPKLLFHYYDKDFNNEADTPDNFQSRRPNTSFCFLDIRSPGLGDTAMYLCATSRAGGVADTQYFGPGTRLTVL.